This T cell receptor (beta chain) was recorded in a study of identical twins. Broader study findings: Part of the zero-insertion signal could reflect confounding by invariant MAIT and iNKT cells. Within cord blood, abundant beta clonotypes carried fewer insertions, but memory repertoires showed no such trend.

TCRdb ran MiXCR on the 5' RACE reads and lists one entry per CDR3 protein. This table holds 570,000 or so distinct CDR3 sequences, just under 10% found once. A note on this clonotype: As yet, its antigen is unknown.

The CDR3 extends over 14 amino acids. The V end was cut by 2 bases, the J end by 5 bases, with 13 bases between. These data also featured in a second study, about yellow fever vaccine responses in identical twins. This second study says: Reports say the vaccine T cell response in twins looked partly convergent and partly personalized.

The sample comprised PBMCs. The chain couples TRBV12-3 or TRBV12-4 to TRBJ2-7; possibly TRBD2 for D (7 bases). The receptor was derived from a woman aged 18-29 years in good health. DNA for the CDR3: TGTGCCAGCAGTTTACGGGGGGCTAGCGACGAGCAGTACTTC. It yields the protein CASSLRGASDEQYF.